Each of the 31 T cell receptor beta chains below was sequenced from the same sample in a study of technical replicates of blood from a handful of donors. Clones were read by immunoSEQ multiplex PCR, and TCRdb kept only the in-frame ones, dropping some. This repertoire shows roughly 70,000 clones, roughly 90% found once; its top ten account for 4.5% to 5%. Sample: PBMCs. The receptors stem from a human donor in good health. Some clones in this sample may be carry-over from other donors' samples.

The J gene is TRBJ1-1, the V gene TRBV27, with a tentative D call TRBD1 (5 bases). The germline V and J ends were trimmed by 5 bases and 1 base, with 14 bases remaining between them. Germline assignment: CDR1 MNHEY and CDR2 SMNVEV (reference sequence). The CDR3 is made up of 15 amino acids. DNA of the CDR3: TGTGCCAGCAGTCCCTCGGACAATAAGAACACTGAAGCTTTCTTT. This sequence encodes CASSPSDNKNTEAFF.

V gene TRBV6-1 combines with J gene TRBJ2-7, with D perhaps matching TRBD2 (5 bases). V dropped 1 base and J dropped 2 bases, with 15 bases sitting between them. The CDR3 has 16 amino acids. Germline V gene sequence: CDR1 MNHNS, CDR2 SASEGT. The CDR3 DNA reads as TGTGCCAGCAGTGAAGGTATGGTACTAGGAGCCTACGAGCAGTACTTC. It encodes CASSEGMVLGAYEQYF.

This rearrangement joins TRBV6-6 to TRBJ2-7; TRBD2 matches at 11 bases. J was trimmed by 4 bases and V by 6 bases; bases with no gene match: 8. This CDR3 is built from 15 residues. The germline V gene has CDR1 MNHNY and CDR2 SVGAGI (reference sequence). CDR3 nucleotides: TGTGCCAGCAGGTCGACAACTAGCGGGAGTTACGAGCAGTACTTC. As protein: CASRSTTSGSYEQYF.

The chain employs TRBV7-2 and TRBJ2-7, with TRBD2 identical over 7 bases. Germline V lookup: CDR1 SGHTA, CDR2 FQGNSA. Trimming took 3 bases from V and 2 from J; bases not matched to a gene: 7. This CDR3 comprises 15 residues. The CDR3 DNA follows: TGTGCCAGCAGCTTTAGCCGGAGCGGGGCCTACGAGCAGTACTTC. This codes for CASSFSRSGAYEQYF.

This chain links TRBV5-4 with TRBJ2-1, with 12 positions matching TRBD2. CDR3 length: 17 amino acids. Unmatched junction bases numbered 10, after V lost 0 bases and J lost 9 bases. CDR1 and CDR2 from the germline V gene are SGHNT and YYREEE (reference sequence). The CDR3 loop is CASSLASTSGRSGEQFF. CDR3 bases: TGTGCCAGCAGCTTGGCCTCGACTAGCGGGAGATCGGGTGAGCAGTTCTTC.

The rearrangement uses TRBV11-2 and TRBJ2-3; 12 nucleotides line up with TRBD2. V lost 4 bases, J lost 6 bases, and 5 bases stayed unmatched. The CDR3 loop spans 15 amino acids. Germline-derived CDR1 and CDR2 are SGHAT and FQNNGV. The CDR3 DNA follows: TGTGCCAGCAGCTCGCTAGCGGGGGGGCTGGATACGCAGTATTTT. Translating it yields CASSSLAGGLDTQYF.

The V gene is TRBV5-4, the J gene TRBJ1-6, with 8 bases aligning to TRBD1. The junction had 7 bases not matched to a gene; V was cut back by 4 bases and J by 10 bases. Looked up from germline, CDR1 is SGHNT and CDR2 is YYREEE (reference sequence). The CDR3 totals 14 residues. The CDR3 sequence is CASSLRGRRSPLHF. The CDR3 bases are TGTGCCAGCAGCCTCAGGGGGCGCCGATCACCCCTCCACTTT. Variable domain in full (rest from reference TRBV5-4 and TRBJ1-6): ETGVTQSPTHLIKTRGQQVTLRCSSQSGHNTVSWYQQALGQGPQFIFQYYREEENGRGNFPPRFSGLQFPNYSSELNVNALELDDSALYLCASSLRGRRSPLHFGNGTRLTVT.

This chain links TRBV19 with TRBJ1-2; possibly TRBD1 for D (5 bases). CDR1 LNHDA and CDR2 SQIVND come from the germline V gene (reference sequence). This CDR3 has 13 amino acids. The V end was cut by 2 bases, the J end by 7 bases, with 11 bases between. In DNA, the CDR3 is TGTGCCAGTAGTATATCAGGGTACCGTGGCTACACCTTC. Translated, it gives CASSISGYRGYTF.

This chain connects TRBV18 to TRBJ1-6; TRBD1 agrees at 10 bases. Germline values: CDR1 KGHSH, CDR2 LQKENI. V trimming: 3 bases; J trimming: 11 bases; junction bases outside the gene matches: 1. The CDR3 has 13 residues. This CDR3 reads CASSPGQGAPLHF. The CDR3 nucleotides read TGTGCCAGCTCACCCGGACAGGGGGCACCCCTCCACTTT.

The rearrangement links TRBV27 to TRBJ2-1, with 7 bases lining up with TRBD2. Germline V gene lookup returns CDR1 MNHEY and CDR2 SMNVEV (reference sequence). V was clipped by 1 base and J by 8 bases; unmatched bases: 5. The CDR3 extends over 14 amino acids. The CDR3 DNA is TGTGCCAGCAGTTTATACTCCCTAGCGGATGAGCAGTTCTTC. Its translation: CASSLYSLADEQFF.

This chain links TRBV9 with TRBJ1-4; 8 bases line up with TRBD1. V gave up 0 bases and J gave up 0 bases; unmatched junction bases: 4. From germline, CDR1 is SGDLS and CDR2 YYNGEE. This CDR3 has 17 residues. CDR3 protein: CASSVGQGLTTNEKLFF. The CDR3 DNA follows: TGTGCCAGCAGCGTAGGACAGGGGCTGACAACTAATGAAAAACTGTTTTTT.

The chain carries TRBV18 and TRBJ1-3; maybe TRBD1 (5 bases). Germline V lookup: CDR1 KGHSH, CDR2 LQKENI. This CDR3 spans 15 amino acids. V dropped 0 bases and J dropped 7 bases, with 13 bases sitting between them. The CDR3 is CASSPPATPGNTIYF. The CDR3 nucleotides read TGTGCCAGCTCACCACCGGCAACACCAGGGAACACCATATATTTT. The full variable domain, in which reference TRBV18 and TRBJ1-3 provide the parts outside the CDR3, is NAGVMQNPRHLVRRRGQEARLRCSPMKGHSHVYWYRQLPEEGLKFMVYLQKENIIDESGMPKERFSAEFPKEGPSILRIQQVVRGDSAAYFCASSPPATPGNTIYFGEGSWLTVV.

Notes on this clone: The same CDR3 is also encoded by other DNA sequences in this sample. V gene TRBV18 combines with J gene TRBJ2-7; D is unresolved. V lost 3 bases to trimming and J lost 0 bases, with 3 bases between them. The germline V gene has CDR1 KGHSH and CDR2 LQKENI. The CDR3 runs to 12 residues. CDR3 DNA sequence: TGTGCCAGCTCACCCAGCTCCTACGAGCAGTACTTC. Amino acids: CASSPSSYEQYF.

This clone occurred a few times. CDR3 nucleotides: TGCGCCAGCAGCCAAGACGACAGGGGGAGCTACGAGCAGTACTTC. This gives the protein CASSQDDRGSYEQYF. The chain has TRBV4-3 and TRBJ2-7, with 9 positions matching TRBD1. This CDR3 is built from 15 residues. Unmatched junction bases numbered 3, after V lost 0 bases and J lost 3 bases. Germline assignment: CDR1 LGHNA and CDR2 YSLEER.

The V call is TRBV10-3, the J call TRBJ1-3, with 8 bases matching TRBD1. Germline V gives CDR1 ENHRY, CDR2 SYGVKD. This CDR3 region has 15 residues. V lost 6 bases, J lost 1 base, and 5 bases stayed unmatched. DNA for the CDR3: TGTGCCATCAGCATAAACAGGGGGTCTGGAAACACCATATATTTT. Translated, it gives CAISINRGSGNTIYF.

The J gene is TRBJ1-5, the V gene TRBV7-2; D is ambiguous. V lost 5 bases and J lost 3, with 17 bases in between. The CDR3 covers 16 residues. Germline V gives CDR1 SGHTA, CDR2 FQGNSA. CDR3 protein: CASSPHGPGNNQPQHF. In nucleotides, the CDR3 is TGTGCCAGCAGCCCCCACGGCCCGGGGAACAATCAGCCCCAGCATTTT. The entire variable domain, with the rest obtained from reference TRBV7-2 and TRBJ1-5, is as follows: GAGVSQSPSNKVTEKGKDVELRCDPISGHTALYWYRQSLGQGLEFLIYFQGNSAPDKSGLPSDRFSAERTGGSVSTLTIQRTQQEDSAVYLCASSPHGPGNNQPQHFGDGTRLSIL.

The V and J genes are TRBV5-4 and TRBJ2-2; TRBD2 matches 7 bases. Germline CDR1 reads SGHNT; CDR2 reads YYREEE (reference sequence). CDR3 length: 17 amino acids. With V trimmed by 2 bases and J by 3 bases, 10 bases remained unmatched. In nucleotides, the CDR3 is TGTGCCAGCAGCTTCGTCTTAAGGGGAGGGGACACCGGGGAGCTGTTTTTT. Translated, it gives CASSFVLRGGDTGELFF.

The chain uses TRBV5-5 and TRBJ1-1; no clear D gene. The CDR3 spans 14 residues. Deletions cut 4 bases from V and 1 base from J, with 11 bases between. Germline CDR1 and CDR2: SGHKS and YYEKEE (reference sequence). As DNA, the CDR3 is TGTGCCAGCAGCACCGGACGGGGGAACACTGAAGCTTTCTTT. Its translation: CASSTGRGNTEAFF.

CDR3 in amino acids: CASRAGSGYNEQFF. DNA of the CDR3: TGTGCCAGCAGAGCCGGGAGCGGTTACAATGAGCAGTTCTTC. V is TRBV7-3 and J is TRBJ2-1, with a weak D call TRBD2 (6 bases). This CDR3 has 14 amino acids. The V and J ends lost 6 bases and 4 bases respectively, with 13 bases between them. Germline loops: CDR1 SGHTA, CDR2 FQGTGA.

The V call is TRBV6-5, the J call TRBJ2-5; 8 nucleotides line up with TRBD2. Germline V gene lookup returns CDR1 MNHEY and CDR2 SVGAGI. The CDR3 is 14 residues long. Trimming cost V 5 bases and J 4 bases; bases outside gene matches: 6. The CDR3 loop reads CASSTPGGGETQYF. The CDR3, as DNA: TGTGCCAGCAGTACCCCGGGAGGGGGAGAGACCCAGTACTTC.

V is TRBV11-2 and J is TRBJ2-1; 7 bases fit TRBD2. Germline V gene sequence: CDR1 SGHAT, CDR2 FQNNGV. Germline trimming cut 4 bases from V and 8 bases from J; bases unmatched to any gene: 8. CDR3 length equals 14 residues. The CDR3 protein is CASSSSLAVDEQFF. The DNA for the CDR3 is TGTGCCAGCAGCTCGTCTCTAGCGGTTGATGAGCAGTTCTTC.

This chain connects TRBV9 to TRBJ2-7, with 8 bases aligning to TRBD1. V lost 4 bases to trimming and J lost 2 bases; unmatched junction nucleotides: 14. Germline CDR1 reads SGDLS; CDR2 reads YYNGEE. The CDR3 has 17 residues. DNA of the CDR3: TGTGCCAGCAGCCTTCACCCCGGACAGGGCCAAACCTACGAGCAGTACTTC. Amino acids: CASSLHPGQGQTYEQYF.

V usage is TRBV7-2 and J usage is TRBJ1-5; TRBD1 matches 10 bases. The V gene end was trimmed by 5 bases and the J gene end by 5 bases; junction bases not matched to a gene: 9. Germline V gene data show CDR1 as SGHTA and CDR2 as FQGNSA. CDR3 length: 16 amino acids. The CDR3 bases are TGTGCCAGCAGCATCGCCGGGACAGGGGCGCATCAGCCCCAGCATTTT. Its protein product is CASSIAGTGAHQPQHF.

This chain connects TRBV5-1 to TRBJ1-6; TRBD1 might be the D (5 bases). This CDR3 is 15 amino acids long. V gave up 2 bases and J gave up 6 bases, with 12 bases separating them. Germline V gene lookup returns CDR1 SGHRS and CDR2 YFSETQ. The CDR3 protein is CASSFSGRANSPLHF. Here the CDR3 DNA reads TGCGCCAGCAGCTTTTCCGGCAGGGCTAATTCACCCCTCCACTTT. The complete variable domain, with remaining parts taken from reference TRBV5-1 and TRBJ1-6, reads KAGVTQTPRYLIKTRGQQVTLSCSPISGHRSVSWYQQTPGQGLQFLFEYFSETQRNKGNFPGRFSGRQFSNSRSEMNVSTLELGDSALYLCASSFSGRANSPLHFGNGTRLTVT.

V usage is TRBV6-1 and J usage is TRBJ1-2; D not resolved. V lost 6 bases to trimming and J lost 8 bases, with 13 bases between them. CDR1 and CDR2 from the germline V gene are MNHNS and SASEGT. This CDR3 is 12 amino acids long. CDR3 nucleotide sequence: TGTGCCAGCAGACCGGTGTCGAAGGGCTACACCTTC. Its translation: CASRPVSKGYTF.

This clone has only one observation. The V and J genes are TRBV27 and TRBJ2-5, with 12 positions matching TRBD2. This CDR3 comprises 14 residues. With 5 bases clipped from V and 5 bases from J, the junction kept 3 bases outside the gene matches. The germline V gene has CDR1 MNHEY and CDR2 SMNVEV (reference sequence). In nucleotides, the CDR3 is TGTGCCAGCAGTGGACTAGCGGGAATGGAGACCCAGTACTTC. It is translated as CASSGLAGMETQYF.

J is TRBJ2-7 and V is TRBV7-8, with D unresolved. The CDR3 is 12 amino acids. V lost 5 bases to trimming and J lost 4 bases, with 9 bases between them. Germline CDR1 is SGHVS and CDR2 is FQNEAQ. CDR3 protein: CASSRYSYEQYF. The CDR3 nucleotides read TGTGCCAGCAGCCGCTACAGTTACGAGCAGTACTTC.

V usage is TRBV6-5 and J usage is TRBJ2-7, with 8 bases that match TRBD1. The germline V gene has CDR1 MNHEY and CDR2 SVGAGI. With 6 bases clipped from V and 3 bases from J, the junction kept 10 bases outside the gene matches. The CDR3 consists of 15 residues. CDR3 coding DNA: TGTGCCAGCAGCCCCCGGACAGGGCCGAACTACGAGCAGTACTTC. Protein sequence: CASSPRTGPNYEQYF.

The CDR3, as DNA: TGTGCCACCAGCAGAGATCCGGGTAGCGGGAGGGCCGCAGATACGCAGTATTTT. This sequence encodes CATSRDPGSGRAADTQYF. V gene TRBV15 combines with J gene TRBJ2-3; the match to TRBD2 covers 11 bases. The CDR3 has 18 amino acids. The V segment lost 0 bases and the J segment 4 bases; nucleotides outside the gene matches: 9. CDR1 and CDR2 (germline): LNHNV, YYDKDF (reference sequence).

This clone counts as large. The sample carries other DNA sequences with the same CDR3. The genes are TRBV5-1 and TRBJ1-1; D is possibly TRBD1 (6 bases). The CDR3 is 14 amino acids. V was pared by 0 bases and J by 3 bases, with 9 bases between. Germline V CDR1 and CDR2: SGHRS, YFSETQ. CDR3 DNA: TGCGCCAGCAGCTTGGGAGGGGGATACACTGAAGCTTTCTTT. This translates into CASSLGGGYTEAFF.

The table lists this clone with a count of one. The V gene is TRBV10-3, the J gene TRBJ2-3; D gene unclear. CDR1 and CDR2 from the germline V gene are ENHRY and SYGVKD. Trimming cost V 2 bases and J 0 bases, with 6 bases left between them. This CDR3 is built from 14 residues. CDR3 protein: CAISETHSTDTQYF. CDR3 in DNA: TGTGCCATCAGTGAGACACATAGCACAGATACGCAGTATTTT.